The 4 T cell receptor beta chains below all came from one sample that was sequenced in a study of PD-L1 blockade in urothelial cancer. Produced via immunoSEQ multiplex PCR; TCRdb's table is partial and in-frame only. The sample records tens of thousands of clones, roughly 87% being singletons. Time point specified: pretreatment peripheral blood. This specimen was PBMCs, taken around atezolizumab (anti-PD-L1) treatment. These receptors came from a woman aged 55-70 years with urothelial cancer.

The V call is TRBV5-1, the J call TRBJ1-5; D might be TRBD1 (6 bases). Germline values: CDR1 SGHRS, CDR2 YFSETQ. The CDR3 extends over 13 amino acids. V was trimmed by 7 bases and J by 3 bases, leaving 11 bases between them. CDR3 sequence: CASAQGYNQPQHF. The CDR3 DNA reads TGCGCCAGCGCACAGGGTTACAATCAGCCCCAGCATTTT.

The table lists this clone with a count of one. This chain joins TRBV7-2 and TRBJ1-1; D possibly corresponds to TRBD1 (6 bases). The germline V gene encodes CDR1 SGHTA and CDR2 FQGNSA. Trimming took 0 bases from V and 3 from J, leaving 14 bases between them. The CDR3 extends over 16 amino acids. The CDR3 is CASSLAQGRRDTEAFF. As DNA, the CDR3 is TGTGCCAGCAGCTTAGCGCAGGGGCGCAGGGACACTGAAGCTTTCTTT.

This clone was counted once. The chain links TRBV29-1 to TRBJ2-7; D is perhaps TRBD1 (5 bases). The CDR3 is made up of 11 amino acids. The ends were cut back, 7 bases at V and 0 bases at J, with 7 bases in the middle. The germline gives CDR1 SQVTM, CDR2 ANQGSEA. CDR3 sequence: CSGQSSYEQYF. The CDR3 DNA reads TGCAGCGGACAGAGCTCCTACGAGCAGTACTTC.

The chain has TRBV5-8 and TRBJ2-7; 7 bases align to TRBD2. The trim removed 0 bases at V and 3 bases at J, leaving 9 bases unmatched. The CDR3 spans 16 residues. Germline CDR1 SGHTS, CDR2 YDEGEE. Here the CDR3 reads CASSLALRERGYEQYF. CDR3 in DNA: TGTGCCAGCAGCTTGGCCTTGAGGGAGCGGGGCTACGAGCAGTACTTC.